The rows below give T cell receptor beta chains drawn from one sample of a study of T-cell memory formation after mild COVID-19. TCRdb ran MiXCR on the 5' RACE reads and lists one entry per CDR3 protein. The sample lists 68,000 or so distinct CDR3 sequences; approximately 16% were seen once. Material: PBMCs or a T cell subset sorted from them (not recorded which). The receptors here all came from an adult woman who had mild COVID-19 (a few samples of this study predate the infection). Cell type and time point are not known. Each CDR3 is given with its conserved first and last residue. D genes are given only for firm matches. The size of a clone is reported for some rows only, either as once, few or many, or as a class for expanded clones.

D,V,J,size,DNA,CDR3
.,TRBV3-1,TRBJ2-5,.,TGTGCCAGCAGCCTTCCGTCCATGGAGGAGACCCAGTACTTC,CASSLPSMEETQYF
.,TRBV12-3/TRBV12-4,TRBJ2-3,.,TGTGCCAGCAGTTTCTGGAGCGCCACTACGCAGTATTTT,CASSFWSATTQYF
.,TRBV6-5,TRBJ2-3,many,TGTGCCAGCAGTTACTCAGGTCTAGCTGAAGATACGCAGTATTTT,CASSYSGLAEDTQYF
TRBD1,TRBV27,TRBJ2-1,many,TGTGCCAGCAGTTTTGGTGGGACAGGGTACAATGAGCAGTTCTTC,CASSFGGTGYNEQFF
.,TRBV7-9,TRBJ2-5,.,TGTGCCAGCGGGCCTTTCGGGGTCCAGTACTTC,CASGPFGVQYF
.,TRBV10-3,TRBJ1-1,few,TGTGCCATCAGTGAGTCGAGTCGGGGCCTGAACACTGAAGCTTTCTTT,CAISESSRGLNTEAFF
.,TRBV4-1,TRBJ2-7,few,TGCGCCAGCAGCCAAGAGGTTACCCTTCCGTCCTACGAGCAGTACTTC,CASSQEVTLPSYEQYF
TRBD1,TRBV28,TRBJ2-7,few,TGTGCCAGCAGTCCGACAGGGGCCCCCTCCTACGAGCAGTACTTC,CASSPTGAPSYEQYF
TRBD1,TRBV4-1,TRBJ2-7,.,TGCGCCAGCAGCCAAGGGGTCGGGACAGGTCCCTTCGAGCAGTACTTC,CASSQGVGTGPFEQYF
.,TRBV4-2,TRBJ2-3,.,TGCGCCAGCAGCCAAGAGTTGGGACTCCCTGGCACAGATACGCAGTATTTT,CASSQELGLPGTDTQYF
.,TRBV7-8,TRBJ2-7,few,TGTGCCAGCAGCTTCGACAGGCTAGAGCAGTACTTC,CASSFDRLEQYF
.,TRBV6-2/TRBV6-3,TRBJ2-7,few,TGTGCCAGCAGCCACGCGGAATCCTACGAGCAGTACTTC,CASSHAESYEQYF